In this sample, the clone carrying this T cell receptor beta chain turned up a few times. The entry originates in a study of T-cell memory formation after mild COVID-19. Study-wide context: Clustering of TCRs was largely donor specific.

V gave up 2 bases and J gave up 2 bases, with 13 bases separating them. CDR3 length equals 15 residues. Germline V lookup: CDR1 MNHEY, CDR2 SVGEGT. TCR alpha and TCR beta cDNA libraries carrying sample barcodes and UMIs came from 5'RACE with constant-segment primers. Each CDR3 protein is one row after TCRdb ran MiXCR on the 5' RACE reads. This repertoire shows 470,000 or so distinct CDR3 sequences, around 19% found once; its top ten account for 8.4%. J is TRBJ2-7 and V is TRBV6-2 or TRBV6-3, with a tentative D call TRBD2 (6 bases). This TCR was sampled from an adult woman who had mild COVID-19 (a few samples of this study predate the infection). Cell type and time point are not known. Sequencing was done on a sample of PBMCs or a T cell subset sorted from them (not recorded which). CDR3 amino acids: CASSYLGGPAYEQYF. The CDR3 DNA sequence: TGTGCCAGCAGTTACCTGGGGGGACCGGCCTACGAGCAGTACTTC.